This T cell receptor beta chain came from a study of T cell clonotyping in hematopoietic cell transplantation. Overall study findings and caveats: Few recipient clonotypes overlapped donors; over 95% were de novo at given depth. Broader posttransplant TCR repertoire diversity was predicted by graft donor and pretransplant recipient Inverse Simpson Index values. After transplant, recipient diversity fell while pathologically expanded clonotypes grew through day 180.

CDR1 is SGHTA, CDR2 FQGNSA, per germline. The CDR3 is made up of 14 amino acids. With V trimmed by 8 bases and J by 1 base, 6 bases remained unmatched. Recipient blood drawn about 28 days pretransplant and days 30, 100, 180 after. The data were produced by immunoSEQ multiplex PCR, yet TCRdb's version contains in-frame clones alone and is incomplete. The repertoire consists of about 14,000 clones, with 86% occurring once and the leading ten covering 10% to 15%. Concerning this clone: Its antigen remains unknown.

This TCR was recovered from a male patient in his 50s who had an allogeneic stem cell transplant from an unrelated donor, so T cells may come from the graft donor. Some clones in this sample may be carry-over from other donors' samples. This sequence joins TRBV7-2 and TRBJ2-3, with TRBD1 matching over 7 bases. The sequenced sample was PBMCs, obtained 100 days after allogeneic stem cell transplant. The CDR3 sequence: CASGQAFGTDTQYF. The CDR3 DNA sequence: TGTGCCAGCGGACAGGCGTTCGGCACAGATACGCAGTATTTT.